This T cell receptor (beta chain) was sequenced in a study of blood T cell repertoires in COVID-19. This table comes from immunoSEQ multiplex PCR, and its TCRdb copy is limited to in-frame clones, with some not included. The sample lists about 140,000 clones, 65% to 90% occurring once. Germline loops: CDR1 MDHEN, CDR2 SYDVKM. This CDR3 has 15 residues. V dropped 5 bases and J dropped 4; count of bases not matched to a gene: 9. The clonotype originates from a human donor in a cohort sampled during active COVID-19. The chain carries TRBV28 and TRBJ1-2; 8 bases fit TRBD1. The sample taken for sequencing was peripheral blood. DNA of the CDR3: TGTGCCAGCAGTGGCACAGGGGGACTGGGCTATGGCTACACCTTC. Its translation: CASSGTGGLGYGYTF.